The clone carrying this TCR beta chain was detected a few times. The PCR contained 60 Vbeta and 13 Jbeta primers. This table comes from immunoSEQ multiplex PCR, and its TCRdb copy is limited to in-frame clones, with some not included. The table includes roughly 190,000 clones, around 79% detected once. These data originate in a study of cytomegalovirus exposure and HLA in healthy donors. Despite likely unrecorded immune exposures, the donors were nominally healthy at the time of sampling. V gave up 5 bases and J gave up 0 bases, with 14 bases separating them. CDR1 is MDHEN, CDR2 SYDVKM, per germline. There are 16 residues in the CDR3.

The receptor was derived from a woman between 45 and 60 years old in good health and CMV-seronegative. Sequenced: PBMCs. The chain has TRBV28 and TRBJ1-3; D is possibly TRBD1 (6 bases). DNA for the CDR3: TGTGCCAGCAGTATACTGACAGGTGACTCTGGAAACACCATATATTTT. It encodes CASSILTGDSGNTIYF.